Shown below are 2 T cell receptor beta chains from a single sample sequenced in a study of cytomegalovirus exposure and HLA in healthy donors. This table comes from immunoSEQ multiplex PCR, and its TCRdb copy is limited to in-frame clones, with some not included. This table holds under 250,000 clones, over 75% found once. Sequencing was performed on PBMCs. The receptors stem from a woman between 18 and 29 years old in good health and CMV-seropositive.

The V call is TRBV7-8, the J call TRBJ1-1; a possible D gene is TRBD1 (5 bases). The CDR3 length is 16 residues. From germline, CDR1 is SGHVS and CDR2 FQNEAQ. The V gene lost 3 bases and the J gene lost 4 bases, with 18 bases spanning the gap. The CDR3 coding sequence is TGTGCCAGCAGCTTGGGATCCCGGGGGGGGAGCACTGAAGCTTTCTTT. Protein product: CASSLGSRGGSTEAFF.

CDR3 DNA sequence: TGTGCCAGTAGTGTAGGACTAGCGGGAGGGCTTCATGAGCAGTTCTTC. It translates to CASSVGLAGGLHEQFF. The chain carries TRBV19 and TRBJ2-1; 15 positions agree with TRBD2. Germline V gene lookup returns CDR1 LNHDA and CDR2 SQIVND (reference sequence). V was clipped by 5 bases and J by 8 bases; unmatched bases: 7. CDR3 length: 16 amino acids.